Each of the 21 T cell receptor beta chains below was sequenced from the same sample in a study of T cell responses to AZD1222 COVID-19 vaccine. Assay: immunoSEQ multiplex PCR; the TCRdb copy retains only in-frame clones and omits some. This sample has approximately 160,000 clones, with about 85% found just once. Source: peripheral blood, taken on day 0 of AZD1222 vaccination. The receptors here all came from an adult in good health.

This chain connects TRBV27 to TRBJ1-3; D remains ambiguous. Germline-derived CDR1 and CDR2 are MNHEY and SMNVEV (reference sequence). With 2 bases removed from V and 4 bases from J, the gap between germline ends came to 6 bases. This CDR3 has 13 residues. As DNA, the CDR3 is TGTGCCAGCAGTTTACTAGGAGGAAACACCATATATTTT. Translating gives CASSLLGGNTIYF.

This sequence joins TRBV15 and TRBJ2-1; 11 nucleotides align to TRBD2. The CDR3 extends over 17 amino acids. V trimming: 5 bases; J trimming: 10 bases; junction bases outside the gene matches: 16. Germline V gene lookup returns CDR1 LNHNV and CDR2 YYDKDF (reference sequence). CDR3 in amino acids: CATSRSGRAFRATEQFF. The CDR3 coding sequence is TGTGCCACCAGCCGTAGCGGGAGGGCTTTCAGAGCAACCGAGCAGTTCTTC. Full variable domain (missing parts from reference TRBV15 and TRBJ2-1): DAMVIQNPRYQVTQFGKPVTLSCSQTLNHNVMYWYQQKSSQAPKLLFHYYDKDFNNEADTPDNFQSRRPNTSFCFLDIRSPGLGDTAMYLCATSRSGRAFRATEQFFGPGTRLTVL.

The CDR3 spells CASSLGGLHDNNSPLHF. CDR3 DNA sequence: TGTGCCAGTAGTTTGGGGGGCCTCCATGACAATAATTCACCCCTCCACTTT. The V and J genes are TRBV19 and TRBJ1-6; D possibly corresponds to TRBD1 (6 bases). The V gene's germline CDR1 is LNHDA and CDR2 SQIVND (reference sequence). Trimming removed 5 bases from V and 5 bases from J, with 19 bases in between. This CDR3 contains 17 residues.

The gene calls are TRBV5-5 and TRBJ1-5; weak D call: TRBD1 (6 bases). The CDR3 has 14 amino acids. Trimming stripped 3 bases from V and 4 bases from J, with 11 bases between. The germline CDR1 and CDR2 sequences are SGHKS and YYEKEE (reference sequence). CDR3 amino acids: CASSSTGFNQPQHF. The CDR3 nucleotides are TGTGCCAGCAGCTCCACAGGGTTTAATCAGCCCCAGCATTTT.

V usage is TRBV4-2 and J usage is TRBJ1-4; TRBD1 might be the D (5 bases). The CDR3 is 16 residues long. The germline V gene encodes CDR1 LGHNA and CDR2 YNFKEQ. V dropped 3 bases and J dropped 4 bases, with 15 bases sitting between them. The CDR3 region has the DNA TGTGCCAGCAGCCAGGTTACAGGTGAACGTAATGAAAAACTGTTTTTT. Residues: CASSQVTGERNEKLFF.

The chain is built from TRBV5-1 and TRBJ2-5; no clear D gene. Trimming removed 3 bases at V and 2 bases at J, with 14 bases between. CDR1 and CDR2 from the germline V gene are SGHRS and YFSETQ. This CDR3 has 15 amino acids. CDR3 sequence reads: CASSWTQPTQETQYF. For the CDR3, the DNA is TGCGCCAGCAGCTGGACCCAGCCTACACAAGAGACCCAGTACTTC.

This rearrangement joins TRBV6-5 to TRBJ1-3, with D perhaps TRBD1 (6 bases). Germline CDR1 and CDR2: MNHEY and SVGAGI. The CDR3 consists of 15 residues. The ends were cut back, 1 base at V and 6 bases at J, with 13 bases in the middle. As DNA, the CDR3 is TGTGCCAGCAGTTACTTGCGAGGGGGGGAAAACACCATATATTTT. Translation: CASSYLRGGENTIYF.

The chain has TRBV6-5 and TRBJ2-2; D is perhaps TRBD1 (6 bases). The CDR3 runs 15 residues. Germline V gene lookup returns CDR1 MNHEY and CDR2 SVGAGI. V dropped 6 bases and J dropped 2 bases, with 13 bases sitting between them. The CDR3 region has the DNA TGTGCCAGCAGGTCCCCGGACAGCAACACCGGGGAGCTGTTTTTT. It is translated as CASRSPDSNTGELFF.

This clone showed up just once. The DNA for the CDR3 is TGTGCCTGGAGTAAAGCGGGATCCCGGCGGGAGACCCAGTACTTC. Its protein product is CAWSKAGSRRETQYF. V and J are TRBV30 and TRBJ2-5, with 7 positions matching TRBD2. Germline CDR1 is GTSNPN and CDR2 is SVGIG (reference sequence). The CDR3 consists of 15 residues. After removal of 2 bases from V and 5 bases from J, the junction contained 11 bases not matched to a gene.

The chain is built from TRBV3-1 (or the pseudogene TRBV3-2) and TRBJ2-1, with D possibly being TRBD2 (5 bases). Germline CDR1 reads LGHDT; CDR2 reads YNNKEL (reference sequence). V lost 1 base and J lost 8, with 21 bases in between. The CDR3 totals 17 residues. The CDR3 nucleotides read TGTGCCAGCAGCCAAGGTTATGACTACCGCCTAGTGGATGAGCAGTTCTTC. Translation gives CASSQGYDYRLVDEQFF.

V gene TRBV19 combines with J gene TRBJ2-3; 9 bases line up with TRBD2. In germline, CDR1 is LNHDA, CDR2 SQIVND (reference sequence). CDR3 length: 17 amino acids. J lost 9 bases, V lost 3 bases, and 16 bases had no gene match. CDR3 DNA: TGTGCCAGTAGTATTGGGGGGAGCGGGAGGCAACAGGGCACGCAGTATTTT. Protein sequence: CASSIGGSGRQQGTQYF. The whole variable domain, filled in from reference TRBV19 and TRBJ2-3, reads DGGITQSPKYLFRKEGQNVTLSCEQNLNHDAMYWYRQDPGQGLRLIYYSQIVNDFQKGDIAEGYSVSREKKESFPLTVTSAQKNPTAFYLCASSIGGSGRQQGTQYFGPGTRLTVL.

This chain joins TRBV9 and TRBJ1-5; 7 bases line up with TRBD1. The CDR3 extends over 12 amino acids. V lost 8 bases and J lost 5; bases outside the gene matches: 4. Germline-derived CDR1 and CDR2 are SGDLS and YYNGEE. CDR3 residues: CASGTADQPQHF. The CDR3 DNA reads TGTGCCAGTGGGACAGCGGATCAGCCCCAGCATTTT.

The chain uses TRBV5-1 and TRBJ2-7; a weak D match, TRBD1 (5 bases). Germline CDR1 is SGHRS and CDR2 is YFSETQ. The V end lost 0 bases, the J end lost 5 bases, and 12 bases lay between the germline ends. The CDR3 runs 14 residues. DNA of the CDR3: TGCGCCAGCAGCTTGGAAAGGGGCCGGGACGAGCAGTACTTC. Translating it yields CASSLERGRDEQYF.

CDR3 sequence reads: CASRQPGTEQYF. As DNA, the CDR3 is TGTGCCAGCAGGCAGCCCGGGACGGAGCAGTACTTC. This chain joins TRBV12-3 or TRBV12-4 and TRBJ2-7; D may match TRBD1 or TRBD2 (5 bases each). V lost 6 bases and J 7 bases, leaving 13 bases between the germline ends. The CDR3 spans 12 residues.

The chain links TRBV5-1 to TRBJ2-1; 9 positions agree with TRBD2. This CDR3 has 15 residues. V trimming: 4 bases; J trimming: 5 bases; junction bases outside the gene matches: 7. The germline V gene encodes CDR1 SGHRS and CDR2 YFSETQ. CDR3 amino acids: CASSLGLARDNEQFF. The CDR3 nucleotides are TGCGCCAGCAGCCTAGGACTAGCGCGAGACAATGAGCAGTTCTTC.

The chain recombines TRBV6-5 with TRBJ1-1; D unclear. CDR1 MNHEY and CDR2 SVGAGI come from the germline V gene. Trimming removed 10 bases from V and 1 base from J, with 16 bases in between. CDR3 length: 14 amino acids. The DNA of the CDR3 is TGTGCCACCTCACGGACGGGAGAGAACACTGAAGCTTTCTTT. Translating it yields CATSRTGENTEAFF.

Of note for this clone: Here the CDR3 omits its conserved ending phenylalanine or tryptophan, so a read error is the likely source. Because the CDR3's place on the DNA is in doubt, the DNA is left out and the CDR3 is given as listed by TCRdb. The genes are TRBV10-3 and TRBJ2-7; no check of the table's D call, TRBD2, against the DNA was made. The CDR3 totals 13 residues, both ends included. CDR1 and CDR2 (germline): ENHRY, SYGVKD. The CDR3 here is CAISDFVFSGIGL.

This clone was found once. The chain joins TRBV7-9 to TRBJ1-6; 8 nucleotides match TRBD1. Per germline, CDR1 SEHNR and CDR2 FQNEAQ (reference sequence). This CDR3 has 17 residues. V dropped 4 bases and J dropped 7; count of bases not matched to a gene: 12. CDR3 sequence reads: CASSYRGIQGGNSPLHF. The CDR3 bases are TGTGCCAGCAGCTATCGTGGGATACAGGGGGGCAATTCACCCCTCCACTTT.

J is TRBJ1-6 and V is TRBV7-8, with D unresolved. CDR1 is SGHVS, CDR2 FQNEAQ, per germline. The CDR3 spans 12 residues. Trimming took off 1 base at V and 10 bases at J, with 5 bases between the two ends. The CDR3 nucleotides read TGTGCCAGCAGCTTAGTGGGGTCACCCCTCCACTTT. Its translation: CASSLVGSPLHF.

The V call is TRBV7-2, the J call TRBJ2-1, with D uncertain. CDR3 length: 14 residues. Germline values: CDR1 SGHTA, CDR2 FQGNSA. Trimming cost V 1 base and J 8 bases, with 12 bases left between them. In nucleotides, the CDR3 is TGTGCCAGCAGCTTAGATTGGAATTACCATGAGCAGTTCTTC. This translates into CASSLDWNYHEQFF.

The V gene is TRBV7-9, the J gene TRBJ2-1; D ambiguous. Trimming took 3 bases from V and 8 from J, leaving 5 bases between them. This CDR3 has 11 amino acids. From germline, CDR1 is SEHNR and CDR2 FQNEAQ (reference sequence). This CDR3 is CASSFVDEQFF. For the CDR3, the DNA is TGTGCCAGCAGCTTCGTGGATGAGCAGTTCTTC.